These T cell receptor beta chains were read from a single sample in a study of cytomegalovirus exposure and HLA in healthy donors. Generated by immunoSEQ multiplex PCR, the TCRdb table keeps only in-frame clones and is missing some. The sample holds about 130,000 clones; about 82% are singletons and the top ten take less than 6.5%. Sample: PBMCs. The source of these receptors is a young man in good health and CMV-seronegative. The CDR3 runs from the conserved cysteine through the conserved F or W. A D gene is named only where the DNA matches it firmly. Clone sizes are given selectively: once, few, many, or a class where the clone is expanded.

V: TRBV29-1; length: 13; J: TRBJ1-1; D: -; size: -; DNA: TGCAGCGTAGCCGCGGGCACGGGCACTGAAGCTTTCTTT; CDR3: CSVAAGTGTEAFF
V: TRBV2; length: 13; J: TRBJ1-5; D: TRBD1; size: once; DNA: TGTGCCACCTCGACAGGGTCCCATCAGCCCCAGCATTTT; CDR3: CATSTGSHQPQHF
V: TRBV27; length: 14; J: TRBJ2-1; D: TRBD2; size: -; DNA: TGTGCCAGCAGTTGGGGGGGACTTTACAATGAGCAGTTCTTC; CDR3: CASSWGGLYNEQFF
V: TRBV19; length: 13; J: TRBJ2-1; D: TRBD1; size: -; DNA: TGTGCCAGTAGTCCCGGGACAGGGTATGAGCAGTTCTTC; CDR3: CASSPGTGYEQFF
V: TRBV4-1; length: 14; J: TRBJ1-2; D: -; size: few; DNA: TGCGCCAGCAGCCAATTGACCAGCGGTAGAGGCTACACCTTC; CDR3: CASSQLTSGRGYTF
V: TRBV11-2; length: 16; J: TRBJ2-1; D: -; size: -; DNA: TGTGCCAGCAGCTCCGATACGGCGGTCTCCTACAATGAGCAGTTCTTC; CDR3: CASSSDTAVSYNEQFF
V: TRBV7-8; length: 13; J: TRBJ2-7; D: -; size: -; DNA: TGTGCCAGCAGCTCTCCGACGAGGGACGAGCAGTACTTC; CDR3: CASSSPTRDEQYF
V: TRBV6-6; length: 14; J: TRBJ1-1; D: -; size: -; DNA: TGTGCCAGCAGGGAAGGGACACTGAACACTGAAGCTTTCTTT; CDR3: CASREGTLNTEAFF
V: TRBV5-1; length: 16; J: TRBJ2-7; D: TRBD2; size: -; DNA: TGCGCCAGCAGCTTGCCGGTAGCGGGAGGGTGGGACGAGCAGTACTTC; CDR3: CASSLPVAGGWDEQYF
V: TRBV5-1; length: 14; J: TRBJ2-5; D: TRBD1; size: -; DNA: TGCGCCAGCAGCCCTGGGACAGGGGGAGAGACCCAGTACTTC; CDR3: CASSPGTGGETQYF
V: TRBV9; length: 13; J: TRBJ2-7; D: TRBD2; size: -; DNA: TGTGCCAGCTCCCCAGGACTAGCGCTCGAGCAGTACTTC; CDR3: CASSPGLALEQYF
V: TRBV6-1; length: 15; J: TRBJ1-6; D: TRBD1; size: once; DNA: TGTGCCAGCAGTGAAATGGGACAGCCAAATTCACCCCTCCACTTT; CDR3: CASSEMGQPNSPLHF
V: TRBV7-2; length: 14; J: TRBJ2-7; D: TRBD1; size: -; DNA: TGTGCCAGCAGCATAACAGGGGGCGACTACGAGCAGTACTTC; CDR3: CASSITGGDYEQYF
V: TRBV5-1; length: 17; J: TRBJ2-6; D: -; size: -; DNA: TGCGCCAGCAGCTTGGGTGATGGGGGGTCCGGGGCCAACGTCCTGACTTTC; CDR3: CASSLGDGGSGANVLTF
V: TRBV19; length: 17; J: TRBJ2-3; D: -; size: -; DNA: TGTGCCAGTAGTTCCTACCGACAGGAGGAGAGATGGGGTACGCAGTATTTT; CDR3: CASSSYRQEERWGTQYF
V: TRBV5-5; length: 10; J: TRBJ2-7; D: -; size: few; DNA: TGTGCCAGCAGCCTCTACGAGCAGTACTTC; CDR3: CASSLYEQYF
V: TRBV6-6; length: 14; J: TRBJ1-4; D: -; size: -; DNA: TGTGCCAGCAGTTACCCTCGTCCGGGTGAAAAACTGTTTTTT; CDR3: CASSYPRPGEKLFF
V: TRBV11-2; length: 16; J: TRBJ2-5; D: TRBD1; size: -; DNA: TGTGCCAGCAGCACGCAAGAAGGGACAGTTGCGGAGACCCAGTACTTC; CDR3: CASSTQEGTVAETQYF
V: TRBV5-4; length: 17; J: TRBJ2-7; D: TRBD1; size: -; DNA: TGTGCCAGCAGCTTGGGGGGGACAGGGGGTCATTCCTACGAGCAGTACTTC; CDR3: CASSLGGTGGHSYEQYF
V: TRBV25-1; length: 13; J: TRBJ1-1; D: -; size: -; DNA: TGTGCCAGCAGCCACGGGAGGGGCACTGAAGCTTTCTTT; CDR3: CASSHGRGTEAFF
V: TRBV7-6; length: 16; J: TRBJ1-4; D: TRBD1; size: -; DNA: TGTGCCAGCAGCTTAGACAGGGGGCGATTAGATGAAAAACTGTTTTTT; CDR3: CASSLDRGRLDEKLFF
V: TRBV4-1; length: 14; J: TRBJ1-5; D: -; size: -; DNA: TGCGCCAGCAGCCACCGGGTCCTCAATCAGCCCCAGCATTTT; CDR3: CASSHRVLNQPQHF
V: TRBV7-3; length: 16; J: TRBJ2-3; D: TRBD2; size: once; DNA: TGTGCCAGCAGCTTATCTAGCGGACATAGCACAGATACGCAGTATTTT; CDR3: CASSLSSGHSTDTQYF
V: TRBV5-5; length: 16; J: TRBJ1-6; D: -; size: -; DNA: TGTGCCAGCAGTTTGCTGGACACGAACTATAATTCCCCCCTCCACTTT; CDR3: CASSLLDTNYNSPLHF
V: TRBV2; length: 14; J: TRBJ1-4; D: TRBD1; size: -; DNA: TGTGCCAGTAGACCGGGACAGCCAAATGAAAAACTGTTTTTT; CDR3: CASRPGQPNEKLFF
V: TRBV28; length: 13; J: TRBJ1-2; D: -; size: -; DNA: TGTGCCAGCAGCCTCCCGGGGAGGGATGGCTACACCTTC; CDR3: CASSLPGRDGYTF
V: TRBV7-8; length: 15; J: TRBJ2-7; D: TRBD1; size: -; DNA: TGTGCCAGCATCACCCGGACCGGGACAGGGGGCGAGCAGTACTTC; CDR3: CASITRTGTGGEQYF
V: TRBV7-2; length: 12; J: TRBJ1-2; D: -; size: -; DNA: TGTGCCAGCAGCAACAGGGATGGTGGCTACACCTTC; CDR3: CASSNRDGGYTF
V: TRBV5-1; length: 13; J: TRBJ1-2; D: -; size: -; DNA: TGCGCCAGCAGAGGGGGTTCTAACTATGGCTACACCTTC; CDR3: CASRGGSNYGYTF
V: TRBV14; length: 14; J: TRBJ1-1; D: TRBD1; size: few; DNA: TGTGCCAGCAGCCTGGGACAGGGGAACCCGGTGGCTTTCTTT; CDR3: CASSLGQGNPVAFF
V: TRBV5-6; length: 15; J: TRBJ1-4; D: TRBD1; size: -; DNA: TGTGCCAGCACCCTGGGGTACAGGGGTGAAGAAAAACTGTTTTTT; CDR3: CASTLGYRGEEKLFF
V: TRBV29-1; length: 11; J: TRBJ1-1; D: TRBD1; size: -; DNA: TGCAGCGTTGGCCGGGACAGTGAAGCTTTCTTT; CDR3: CSVGRDSEAFF
V: TRBV5-1; length: 13; J: TRBJ2-7; D: TRBD2; size: -; DNA: TGCGCCAGCAGGTCTAGCGGGGGCCACGAGCAGTACTTC; CDR3: CASRSSGGHEQYF
V: TRBV28; length: 15; J: TRBJ1-2; D: TRBD1; size: -; DNA: TGTGCCAGCAGCCCCGACAGGGGGCGAGGCTATGGCTACACCTTC; CDR3: CASSPDRGRGYGYTF
V: TRBV2; length: 14; J: TRBJ1-6; D: -; size: -; DNA: TGTGCCAGCAGGATAGGGGGAGTCAAAGCGCCCCTCCACTTT; CDR3: CASRIGGVKAPLHF
V: TRBV7-2; length: 19; J: TRBJ1-5; D: -; size: -; DNA: TGTGCCAGCAGCGAGCTTAGTAGTCGGGGTGTTCTCGGCAATCAGCCCCAGCATTTT; CDR3: CASSELSSRGVLGNQPQHF
V: TRBV30; length: 16; J: TRBJ1-1; D: TRBD1; size: once; DNA: TGTGCCTGGAGTACCGGGACAGGGATAACGGGAACTGAAGCTTTCTTT; CDR3: CAWSTGTGITGTEAFF
V: TRBV14; length: 14; J: TRBJ2-2; D: -; size: -; DNA: TGTGCCAGCAGCTTTCTATTGAACACCGGGGAGCTGTTTTTT; CDR3: CASSFLLNTGELFF
V: TRBV5-1; length: 15; J: TRBJ2-7; D: -; size: -; DNA: TGCGCCAGCAGTCCCGACAGATCCCCTCTGTACGAGCAGTACTTC; CDR3: CASSPDRSPLYEQYF
V: TRBV6-5; length: 16; J: TRBJ2-3; D: -; size: -; DNA: TGTGCCAGCAGTTTCCTCCCTCTTCCCGGCACAGATACGCAGTATTTT; CDR3: CASSFLPLPGTDTQYF
V: TRBV29-1; length: 13; J: TRBJ2-1; D: TRBD1; size: -; DNA: TGCAGCGTTGACGGGACAGCGTACAATGAGCAGTTCTTC; CDR3: CSVDGTAYNEQFF
V: TRBV28; length: 13; J: TRBJ2-1; D: -; size: -; DNA: TGTGCCAGCAGACAGGGCCTCGGCAATGAGCAGTTCTTC; CDR3: CASRQGLGNEQFF
V: TRBV7-8; length: 17; J: TRBJ2-5; D: TRBD2; size: -; DNA: TGTGCCAGCAGCATCCGAGTGACTAGCGGGAGACAAGAGACCCAGTACTTC; CDR3: CASSIRVTSGRQETQYF
V: TRBV9; length: 15; J: TRBJ2-5; D: -; size: -; DNA: TGTGCCAGCAGCTCAGGCGGAGGGAGTGGGGAGACCCAGTACTTC; CDR3: CASSSGGGSGETQYF
V: TRBV28; length: 13; J: TRBJ1-5; D: -; size: few; DNA: TGTGCCAGCAGCCCCAGTTCCCCCCAGCCCCAGCATTTT; CDR3: CASSPSSPQPQHF
V: TRBV2; length: 16; J: TRBJ2-2; D: TRBD2; size: once; DNA: TGTGCCAGCAGTGATGCGGGCGGGAGTAAAGGCGGGGAGCTGTTTTTT; CDR3: CASSDAGGSKGGELFF
V: TRBV6-5; length: 14; J: TRBJ2-5; D: TRBD1; size: -; DNA: TGTGCCAGCAGCCAGAGGACAGGACAAGAGACCCAGTACTTC; CDR3: CASSQRTGQETQYF
V: TRBV28; length: 13; J: TRBJ1-1; D: TRBD1; size: -; DNA: TGTGCCAGCAGGGAACAGGGGGCGACTGAAGCTTTCTTT; CDR3: CASREQGATEAFF
V: TRBV6-5; length: 15; J: TRBJ1-5; D: -; size: once; DNA: TGTGCCAGCAGTATCCTCAGGGGAAGCAATCAGCCCCAGCATTTT; CDR3: CASSILRGSNQPQHF
V: TRBV6-5; length: 12; J: TRBJ2-7; D: -; size: -; DNA: TGTGCCAGCAGCAGGGGGGACTACGAGCAGTACTTC; CDR3: CASSRGDYEQYF
V: TRBV6-1; length: 15; J: TRBJ1-1; D: TRBD1; size: -; DNA: TGTGCCAGCAGTAAATCAGGGGGTATGGGGACTGAAGCTTTCTTT; CDR3: CASSKSGGMGTEAFF